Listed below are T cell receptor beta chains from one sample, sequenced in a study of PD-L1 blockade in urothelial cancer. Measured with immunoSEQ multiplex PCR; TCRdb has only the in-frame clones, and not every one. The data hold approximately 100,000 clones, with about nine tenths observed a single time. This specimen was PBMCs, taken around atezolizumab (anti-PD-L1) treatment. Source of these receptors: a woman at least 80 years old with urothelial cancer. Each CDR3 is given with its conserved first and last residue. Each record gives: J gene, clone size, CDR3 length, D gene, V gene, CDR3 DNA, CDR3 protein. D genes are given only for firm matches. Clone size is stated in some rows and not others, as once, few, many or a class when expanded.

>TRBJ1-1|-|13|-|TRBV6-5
TGTGCCAGCAGTTACAGGGGGAACACTGAAGCTTTCTTT
CASSYRGNTEAFF
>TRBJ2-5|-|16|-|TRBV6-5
TGTGCCAGCAGTTACTCCGCACTAGGGAGGCGGGAGACCCAGTACTTC
CASSYSALGRRETQYF
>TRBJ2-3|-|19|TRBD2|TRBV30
TGTGCCTGGAGTGTAAGGTCCGGGACTAGCGGGGGGGGCACAGATACGCAGTATTTT
CAWSVRSGTSGGGTDTQYF
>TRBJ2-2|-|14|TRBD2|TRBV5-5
TGTGCCAGCAGCGCGGGGGGCAGGGCGGGGGAGCTGTTTTTT
CASSAGGRAGELFF
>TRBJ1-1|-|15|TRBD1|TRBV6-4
TGTGCCAGCAGTGAGACAGGGGCTTTGAACACTGAAGCTTTCTTT
CASSETGALNTEAFF
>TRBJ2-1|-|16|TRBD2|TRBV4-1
TGCGCCAGCAGCCAGGGGGGAGGGGTATCCTACAATGAGCAGTTCTTC
CASSQGGGVSYNEQFF
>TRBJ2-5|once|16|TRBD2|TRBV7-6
TGTGCCAGCAGCTTAGGGTGGACTAGCGGCCAAGAGACCCAGTACTTC
CASSLGWTSGQETQYF
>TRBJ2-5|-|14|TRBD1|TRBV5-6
TGTGCCAGCAGCCGCCGGGACAGGGGTGAGACCCAGTACTTC
CASSRRDRGETQYF
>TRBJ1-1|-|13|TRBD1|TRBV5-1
TGCGCCAGCAGCTTACAGGGGAACGCTGAAGCTTTCTTT
CASSLQGNAEAFF
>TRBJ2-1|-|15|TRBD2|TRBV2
TGTGCCAGCATACTAGCGGGAGGGCTGGGCGATGAGCAGTTCTTC
CASILAGGLGDEQFF
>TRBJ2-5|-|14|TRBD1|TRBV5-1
TGCGCCAGCAGCTCTACGGACAGGGAGGAGACCCAGTACTTC
CASSSTDREETQYF
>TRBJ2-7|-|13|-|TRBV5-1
TGCGCCAGCAGTTTCGACAACTCCTACGAGCAGTACTTC
CASSFDNSYEQYF
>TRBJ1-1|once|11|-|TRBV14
TGTGCCAGCAGCCGCAGGGGCTTAGCTTTCTTT
CASSRRGLAFF
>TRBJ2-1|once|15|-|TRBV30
TGTGCCTGGAGCCGGGAGAGGGGAAGGAGTAATGAGCAGTTCTTC
CAWSRERGRSNEQFF
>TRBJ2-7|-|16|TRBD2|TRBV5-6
TGTGCCAGCAGCTTGGAGGCGGGAGCATTCGGGCGCGAGCAGTACTTC
CASSLEAGAFGREQYF
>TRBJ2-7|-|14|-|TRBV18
TGTGCCAGCTCACCACCCGCAGGGGGAGGCGAGCAGTACTTC
CASSPPAGGGEQYF
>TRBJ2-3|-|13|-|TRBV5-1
TGCGCCAGCGACCGGGGGAGCACAGATACGCAGTATTTT
CASDRGSTDTQYF
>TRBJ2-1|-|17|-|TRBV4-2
TGTGCCAGCAGCCAAGATCTAGCGCAGGGATCCTACAATGAGCAGTTCTTC
CASSQDLAQGSYNEQFF
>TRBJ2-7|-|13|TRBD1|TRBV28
TGTGCCAGCAGTAAACAGGGGTCCTACGAGCAGTACTTC
CASSKQGSYEQYF
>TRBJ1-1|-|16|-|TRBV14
TGTGCCAGCAGCCAAGATTGGGGCAGGGGTGGCACTGAAGCTTTCTTT
CASSQDWGRGGTEAFF
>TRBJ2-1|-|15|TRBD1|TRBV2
TGTGCCAGCAGTGAAAGTACAGGGGCATACAATGAGCAGTTCTTC
CASSESTGAYNEQFF
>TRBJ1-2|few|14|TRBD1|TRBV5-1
TGCGCCAGCAGCGGCCGACAGGGAAGGGGTGGCTACACCTTC
CASSGRQGRGGYTF
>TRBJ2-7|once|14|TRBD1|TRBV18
TGTGCCAGCTCACCACCGAGGCTGGACAGGGAGCAGTACTTC
CASSPPRLDREQYF
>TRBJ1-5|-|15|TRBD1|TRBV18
TGTGCCAGCTCACCAGGGACAGGGAGGAATCAGCCCCAGCATTTT
CASSPGTGRNQPQHF
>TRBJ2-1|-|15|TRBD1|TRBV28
TGTGCCAGCAGCCGTACAGGGGGCGTCTACAATGAGCAGTTCTTC
CASSRTGGVYNEQFF
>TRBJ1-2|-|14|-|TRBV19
TGTGCCAGTAGTACTTCGGGGGAGGGAGTCCCCTACACCTTC
CASSTSGEGVPYTF
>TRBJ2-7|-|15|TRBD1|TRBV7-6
TGTGCCAGCAGCCCCCGGGGACAGCACTCCTACGAGCAGTACTTC
CASSPRGQHSYEQYF
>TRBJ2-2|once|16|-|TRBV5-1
TGCGCCAGCAGCTTGGCCAGCGGCTCCTACAGCGGGGAGCTGTTTTTT
CASSLASGSYSGELFF
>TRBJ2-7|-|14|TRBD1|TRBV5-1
TGCGCCAGCAGCCTCGGACAGGGTGCCTACGAGCAGTACTTC
CASSLGQGAYEQYF
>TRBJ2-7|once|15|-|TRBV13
TGTGCCAGCAGCTTAGTCGGACAGCCGGGTGGGGAGCAGTACTTC
CASSLVGQPGGEQYF
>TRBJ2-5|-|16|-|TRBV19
TGTGCCAGTAGTATAGAAGGGAAGGGGTTCCAAGAGACCCAGTACTTC
CASSIEGKGFQETQYF
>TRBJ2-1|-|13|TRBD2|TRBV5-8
TGTGCCAGCAGCCCGAGGACTAGCGGGAGCGCGTTCTTC
CASSPRTSGSAFF
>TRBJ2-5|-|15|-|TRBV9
TGTGCCAGCAGCGACCAAGACTTACCTGGAGGGACCCAGTACTTC
CASSDQDLPGGTQYF
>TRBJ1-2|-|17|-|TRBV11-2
TGTGCCAGCAGCTTAGCTTCCGGACGACCGGGGGTCTATGGCTACACCTTC
CASSLASGRPGVYGYTF
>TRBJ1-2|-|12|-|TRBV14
TGTGCCAGCAGCCCAACAGGGACCGGCTACACCTTC
CASSPTGTGYTF
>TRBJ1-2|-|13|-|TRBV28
TGTGCCAGCAGTCTAGACGGGAACTATGGCTACACCTTC
CASSLDGNYGYTF
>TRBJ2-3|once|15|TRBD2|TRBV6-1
TGTGCCTCCTCCTCTTTAGCGGGAGGCACAGATACGCAGTATTTT
CASSSLAGGTDTQYF
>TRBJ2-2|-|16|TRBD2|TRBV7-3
TGTGCCAGCAGCTTAGGGGGGGTATCCCACACCGGGGAGCTGTTTTTT
CASSLGGVSHTGELFF
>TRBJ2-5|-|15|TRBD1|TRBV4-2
TGTGCCAGCAGTTTGGGACAGGACTTCAAAGAGACCCAGTACTTC
CASSLGQDFKETQYF
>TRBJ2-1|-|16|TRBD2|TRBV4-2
TGTGCCAGCAGCCCGTTAAGCGGGAGCTCCTACAATGAGCAGTTCTTC
CASSPLSGSSYNEQFF
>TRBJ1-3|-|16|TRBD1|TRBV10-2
TGCGCCAGCGGAGATCCAGGGGGCACGGGTGGAAACACCATATATTTT
CASGDPGGTGGNTIYF
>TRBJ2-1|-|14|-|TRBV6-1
TGTGCCAGCAGTGAAAACGGCCCAGGCGTTGAGCAGTTCTTC
CASSENGPGVEQFF
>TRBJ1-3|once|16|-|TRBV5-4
TGTGCCAGCAGCTTGGAGGCGGGAGATCCTGGAAACACCATATATTTT
CASSLEAGDPGNTIYF
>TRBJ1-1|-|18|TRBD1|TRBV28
TGTGCCAGCACCCTACCTCCGGGACAGCGGGGGTTGAACACTGAAGCTTTCTTT
CASTLPPGQRGLNTEAFF
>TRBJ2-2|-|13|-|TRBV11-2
TGTGCCAGCAGCTTGTCTCCGAGCGGGGAGCTGTTTTTT
CASSLSPSGELFF
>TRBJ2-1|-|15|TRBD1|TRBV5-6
TGTGCCAGCAGCCCCCCAGGGGGCGCCAACAATGAGCAGTTCTTC
CASSPPGGANNEQFF
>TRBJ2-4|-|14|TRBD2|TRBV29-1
TGCAGCGTTCTAGCGGGACTCCCTCCAAACATTCAGTACTTC
CSVLAGLPPNIQYF
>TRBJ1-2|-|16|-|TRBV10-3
TGTGCCATCAGTGAGTCGGTCCTTGGACAGCCCTATGGCTACACCTTC
CAISESVLGQPYGYTF
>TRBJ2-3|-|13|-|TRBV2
TGTGCCAGCAGTGCAGGGAGCACAGATACGCAGTATTTT
CASSAGSTDTQYF
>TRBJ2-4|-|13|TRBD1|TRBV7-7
TGTGCCAGCAGCTCGGACAGGGGAGGCATTCAGTACTTC
CASSSDRGGIQYF
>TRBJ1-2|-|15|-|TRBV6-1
TGTGCCAGCAGTGAAGCGCCAGGGGCGAACTATGGCTACACCTTC
CASSEAPGANYGYTF
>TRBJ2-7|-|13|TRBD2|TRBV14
TGTGCCAGCAGCCAAAGCGGGAGGGGGGAGCAGTACTTC
CASSQSGRGEQYF
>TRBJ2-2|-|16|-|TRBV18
TGTGCCAGCTCAGAAGGTGGAGGGGGCGCCGTCGGGGAGCTGTTTTTT
CASSEGGGGAVGELFF
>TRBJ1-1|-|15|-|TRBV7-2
TGTGCCAGCAGCCCAATCGCGGGGGGCAACACTGAAGCTTTCTTT
CASSPIAGGNTEAFF
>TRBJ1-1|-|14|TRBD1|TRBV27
TGTGCCAGCAGCCTGACAGGGTCCTACACTGAAGCTTTCTTT
CASSLTGSYTEAFF